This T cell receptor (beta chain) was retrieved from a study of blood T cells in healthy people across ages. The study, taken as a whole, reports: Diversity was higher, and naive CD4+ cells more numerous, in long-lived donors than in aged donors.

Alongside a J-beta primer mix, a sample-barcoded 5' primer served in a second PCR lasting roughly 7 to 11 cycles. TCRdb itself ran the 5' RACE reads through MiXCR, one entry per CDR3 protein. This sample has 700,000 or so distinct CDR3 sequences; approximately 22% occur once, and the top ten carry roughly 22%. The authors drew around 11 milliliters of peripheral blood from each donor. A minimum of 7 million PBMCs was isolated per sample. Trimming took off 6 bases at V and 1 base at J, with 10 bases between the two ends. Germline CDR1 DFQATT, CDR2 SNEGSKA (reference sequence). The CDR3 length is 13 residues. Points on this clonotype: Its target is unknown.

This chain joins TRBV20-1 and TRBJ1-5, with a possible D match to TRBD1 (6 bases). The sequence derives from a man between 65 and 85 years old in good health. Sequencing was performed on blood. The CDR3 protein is CSAIQGSNQPQHF. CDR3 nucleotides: TGCAGTGCCATCCAGGGGAGCAATCAGCCCCAGCATTTT.